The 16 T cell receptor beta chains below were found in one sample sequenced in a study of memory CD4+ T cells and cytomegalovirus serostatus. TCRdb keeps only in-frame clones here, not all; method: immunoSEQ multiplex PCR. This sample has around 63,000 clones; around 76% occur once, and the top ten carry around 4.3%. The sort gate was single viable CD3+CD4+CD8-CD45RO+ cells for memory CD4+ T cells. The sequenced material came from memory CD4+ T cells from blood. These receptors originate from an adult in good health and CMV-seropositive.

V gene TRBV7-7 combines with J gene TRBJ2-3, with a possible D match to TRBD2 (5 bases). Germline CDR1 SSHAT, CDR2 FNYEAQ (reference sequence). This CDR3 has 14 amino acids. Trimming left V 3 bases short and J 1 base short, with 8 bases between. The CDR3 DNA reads TGTGCCAGCAGCTTGGGTAGCGGCACAGATACGCAGTATTTT. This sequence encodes CASSLGSGTDTQYF.

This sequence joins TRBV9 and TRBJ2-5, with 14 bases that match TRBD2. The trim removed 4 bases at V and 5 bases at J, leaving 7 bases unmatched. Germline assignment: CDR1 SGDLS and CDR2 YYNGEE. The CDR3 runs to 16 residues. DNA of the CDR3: TGTGCCAGCAGCATGGGACTAGCGGGAGTAAGGGAGACCCAGTACTTC. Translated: CASSMGLAGVRETQYF. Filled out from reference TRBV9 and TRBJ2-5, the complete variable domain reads DSGVTQTPKHLITATGQRVTLRCSPRSGDLSVYWYQQSLDQGLQFLIQYYNGEERAKGNILERFSAQQFPDLHSELNLSSLELGDSALYFCASSMGLAGVRETQYFGPGTRLLVL.

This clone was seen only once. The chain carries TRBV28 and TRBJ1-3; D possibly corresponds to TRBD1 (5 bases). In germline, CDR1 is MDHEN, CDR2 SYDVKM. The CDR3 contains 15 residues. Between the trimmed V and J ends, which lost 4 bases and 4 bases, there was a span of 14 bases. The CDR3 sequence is CASSSGFLSGNTIYF. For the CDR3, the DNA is TGTGCCAGCAGTTCAGGGTTTCTATCCGGAAACACCATATATTTT.

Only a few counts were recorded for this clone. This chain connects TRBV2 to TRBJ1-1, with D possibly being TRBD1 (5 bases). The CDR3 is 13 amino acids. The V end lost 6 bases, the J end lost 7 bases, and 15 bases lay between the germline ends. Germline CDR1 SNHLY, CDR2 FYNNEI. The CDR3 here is CASSYAYDSEAFF. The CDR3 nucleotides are TGTGCCAGCAGCTACGCTTACGACAGTGAAGCTTTCTTT.

The CDR3 sequence: CASSQELAGVGEQYF. CDR3 in DNA: TGCGCCAGCAGCCAAGAACTAGCGGGAGTAGGCGAGCAGTACTTC. The chain uses TRBV4-3 and TRBJ2-7; 11 nucleotides match TRBD2. The length of the CDR3 is 15 residues. CDR1 LGHNA and CDR2 YSLEER come from the germline V gene. The junction had 4 bases not matched to a gene; V was cut back by 0 bases and J by 6 bases.

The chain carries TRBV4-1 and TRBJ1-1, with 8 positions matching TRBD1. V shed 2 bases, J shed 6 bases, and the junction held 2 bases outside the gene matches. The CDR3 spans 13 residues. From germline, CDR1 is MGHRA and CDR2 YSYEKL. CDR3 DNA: TGCGCCAGCAGCCAAACAGGGGGTTCTGAAGCTTTCTTT. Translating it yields CASSQTGGSEAFF.

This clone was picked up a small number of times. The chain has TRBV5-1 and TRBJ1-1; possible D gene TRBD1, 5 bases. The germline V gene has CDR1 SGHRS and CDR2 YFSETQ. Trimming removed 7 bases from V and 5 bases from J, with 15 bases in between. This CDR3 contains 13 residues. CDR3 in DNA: TGCGCCAGCGGACTAAGGGGCGGGACTGAAGCTTTCTTT. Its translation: CASGLRGGTEAFF. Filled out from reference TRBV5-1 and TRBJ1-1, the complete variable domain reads KAGVTQTPRYLIKTRGQQVTLSCSPISGHRSVSWYQQTPGQGLQFLFEYFSETQRNKGNFPGRFSGRQFSNSRSEMNVSTLELGDSALYLCASGLRGGTEAFFGQGTRLTVV.

CDR3 DNA sequence: TGTGCCAGCATCAAAATGGGGCGGCGGACCGGGGAGCTGTTTTTT. It is translated as CASIKMGRRTGELFF. The chain joins TRBV28 to TRBJ2-2; D perhaps matches TRBD1 (5 bases). V was cut by 7 bases and J by 5 bases, with 17 bases left in between. This CDR3 has 15 amino acids. From germline, CDR1 is MDHEN and CDR2 SYDVKM. The full variable domain, its missing parts supplied by reference TRBV28 and TRBJ2-2, is DVKVTQSSRYLVKRTGEKVFLECVQDMDHENMFWYRQDPGLGLRLIYFSYDVKMKEKGDIPEGYSVSREKKERFSLILESASTNQTSMYLCASIKMGRRTGELFFGEGSRLTVL.

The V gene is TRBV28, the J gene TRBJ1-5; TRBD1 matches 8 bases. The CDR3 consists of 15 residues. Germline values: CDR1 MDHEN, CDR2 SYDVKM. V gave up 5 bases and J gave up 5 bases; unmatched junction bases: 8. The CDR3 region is CASSPPDRAYQPQHF. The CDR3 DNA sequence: TGTGCCAGCAGTCCCCCGGACAGGGCGTATCAGCCCCAGCATTTT.

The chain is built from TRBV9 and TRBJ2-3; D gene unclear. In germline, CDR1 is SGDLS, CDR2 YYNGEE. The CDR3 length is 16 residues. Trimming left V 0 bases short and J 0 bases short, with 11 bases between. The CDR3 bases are TGTGCCAGCAGCGTAGGCCCCGGAGCCAGCACAGATACGCAGTATTTT. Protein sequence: CASSVGPGASTDTQYF.

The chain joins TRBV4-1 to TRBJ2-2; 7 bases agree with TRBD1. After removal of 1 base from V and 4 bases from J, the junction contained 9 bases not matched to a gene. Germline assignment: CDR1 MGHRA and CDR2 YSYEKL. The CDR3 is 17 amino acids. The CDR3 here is CASSQGRRGRATGELFF. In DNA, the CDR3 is TGCGCCAGCAGCCAAGGTCGTAGGGGGCGGGCCACCGGGGAGCTGTTTTTT.

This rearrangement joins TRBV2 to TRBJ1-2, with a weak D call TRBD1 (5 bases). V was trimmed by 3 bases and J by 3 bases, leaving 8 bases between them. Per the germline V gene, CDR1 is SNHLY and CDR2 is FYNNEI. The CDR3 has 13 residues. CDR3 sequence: CASSDGRDYGYTF. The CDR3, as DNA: TGTGCCAGCAGTGACGGCAGGGACTATGGCTACACCTTC.

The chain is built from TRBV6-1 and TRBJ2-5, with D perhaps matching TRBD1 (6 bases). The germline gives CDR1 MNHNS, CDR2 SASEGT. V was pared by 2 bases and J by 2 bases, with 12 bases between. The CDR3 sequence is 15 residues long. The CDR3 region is CASSETGHPQETQYF. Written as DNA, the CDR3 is TGTGCCAGCAGTGAAACGGGACATCCTCAAGAGACCCAGTACTTC.

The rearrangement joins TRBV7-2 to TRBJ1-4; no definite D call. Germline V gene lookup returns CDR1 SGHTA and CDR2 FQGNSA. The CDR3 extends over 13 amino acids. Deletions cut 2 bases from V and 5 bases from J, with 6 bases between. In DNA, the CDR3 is TGTGCCAGCAGCTTAATAATGAATGAAAAACTGTTTTTT. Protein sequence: CASSLIMNEKLFF.

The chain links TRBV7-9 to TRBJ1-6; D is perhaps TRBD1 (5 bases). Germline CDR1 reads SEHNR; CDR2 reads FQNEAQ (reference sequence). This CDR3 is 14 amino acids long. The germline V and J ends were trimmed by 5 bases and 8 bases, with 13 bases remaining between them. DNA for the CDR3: TGTGCCAGCAGCCACGACAGCTCCCATTCACCCCTCCACTTT. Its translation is CASSHDSSHSPLHF.

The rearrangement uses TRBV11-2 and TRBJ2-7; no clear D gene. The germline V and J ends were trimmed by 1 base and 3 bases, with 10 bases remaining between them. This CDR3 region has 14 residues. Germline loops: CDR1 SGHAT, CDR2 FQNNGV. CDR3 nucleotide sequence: TGTGCCAGCAGCTTAGGGGGTGATGGCTACGAGCAGTACTTC. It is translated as CASSLGGDGYEQYF. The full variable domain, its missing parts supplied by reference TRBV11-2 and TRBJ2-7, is EAGVAQSPRYKIIEKRQSVAFWCNPISGHATLYWYQQILGQGPKLLIQFQNNGVVDDSQLPKDRFSAERLKGVDSTLKIQPAKLEDSAVYLCASSLGGDGYEQYFGPGTRLTVT.